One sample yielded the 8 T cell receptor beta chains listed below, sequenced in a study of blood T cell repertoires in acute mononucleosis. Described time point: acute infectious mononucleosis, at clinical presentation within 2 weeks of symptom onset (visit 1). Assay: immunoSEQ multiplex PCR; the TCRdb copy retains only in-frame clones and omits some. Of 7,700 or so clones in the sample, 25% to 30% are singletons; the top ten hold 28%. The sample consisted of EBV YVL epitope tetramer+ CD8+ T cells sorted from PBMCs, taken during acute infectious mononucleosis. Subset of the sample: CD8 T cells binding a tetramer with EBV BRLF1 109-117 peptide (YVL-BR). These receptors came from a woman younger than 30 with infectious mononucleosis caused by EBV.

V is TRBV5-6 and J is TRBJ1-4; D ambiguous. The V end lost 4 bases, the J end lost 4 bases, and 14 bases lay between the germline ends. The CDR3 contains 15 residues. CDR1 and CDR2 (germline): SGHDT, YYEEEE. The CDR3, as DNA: TGTGCCAGCAGCCCACTTGGCCGTAATAATGAAAAACTGTTTTTT. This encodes CASSPLGRNNEKLFF.

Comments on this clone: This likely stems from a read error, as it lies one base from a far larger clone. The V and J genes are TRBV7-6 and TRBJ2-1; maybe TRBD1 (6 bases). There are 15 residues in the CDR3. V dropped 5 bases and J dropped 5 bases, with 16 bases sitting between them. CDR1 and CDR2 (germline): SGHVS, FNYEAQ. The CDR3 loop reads CASSATAAGDNEQFF. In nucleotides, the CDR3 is TGTGCCAGCAGCGCTACCGCGGCAGGGGACAATGAGCAGTTCTTC.

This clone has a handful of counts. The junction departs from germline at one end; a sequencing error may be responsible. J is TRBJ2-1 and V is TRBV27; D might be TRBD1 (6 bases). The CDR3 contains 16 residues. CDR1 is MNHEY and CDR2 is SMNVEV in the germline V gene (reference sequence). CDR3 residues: CARSWDTTSSYNEQFF. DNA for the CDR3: TGTGCCCGCAGTTGGGACACCACGAGCTCCTACAATGAGCAGTTCTTC.

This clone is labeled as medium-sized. The CDR3 DNA sequence: TGTGCCAGCAGTTTTCGGACTACCCTTGAGACCCAGTACTTC. Encoded protein: CASSFRTTLETQYF. V gene TRBV28 combines with J gene TRBJ2-5, with a tentative D call TRBD2 (6 bases). Germline values: CDR1 MDHEN, CDR2 SYDVKM. The CDR3 runs 14 residues. The V end lost 3 bases, the J end lost 5 bases, and 13 bases lay between the germline ends.

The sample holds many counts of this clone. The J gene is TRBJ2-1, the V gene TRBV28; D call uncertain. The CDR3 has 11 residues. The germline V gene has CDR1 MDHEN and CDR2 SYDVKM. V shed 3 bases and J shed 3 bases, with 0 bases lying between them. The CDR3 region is CASSFYNEQFF. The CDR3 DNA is TGTGCCAGCAGTTTCTACAATGAGCAGTTCTTC.

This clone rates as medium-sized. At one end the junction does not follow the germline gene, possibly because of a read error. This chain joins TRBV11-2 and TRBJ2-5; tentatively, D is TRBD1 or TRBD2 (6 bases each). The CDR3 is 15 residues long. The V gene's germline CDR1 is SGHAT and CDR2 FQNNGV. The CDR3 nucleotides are TGTGCCACCGAGCAAGGGGGGCGGAGGCTAGAGCCCCAGTACTTC. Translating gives CATEQGGRRLEPQYF.

The CDR3 DNA follows: TGTGCCTGGGCGGACAACGACGGGTATGAGCAGTTCTTC. Protein sequence: CAWADNDGYEQFF. The chain employs TRBV30 and TRBJ2-1; a possible D gene is TRBD1 (5 bases). V lost 5 bases to trimming and J lost 8 bases, with 16 bases between them. The CDR3 totals 13 residues. Germline V gene data show CDR1 as GTSNPN and CDR2 as SVGIG (reference sequence).

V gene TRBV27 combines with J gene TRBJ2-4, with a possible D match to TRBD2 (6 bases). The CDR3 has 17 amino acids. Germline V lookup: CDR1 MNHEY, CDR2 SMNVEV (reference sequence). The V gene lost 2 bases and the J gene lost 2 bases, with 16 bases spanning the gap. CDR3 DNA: TGTGCCAGCAGTTTAGGCTGGGGGGACGAGACCAAAAACATTCAGTACTTC. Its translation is CASSLGWGDETKNIQYF.